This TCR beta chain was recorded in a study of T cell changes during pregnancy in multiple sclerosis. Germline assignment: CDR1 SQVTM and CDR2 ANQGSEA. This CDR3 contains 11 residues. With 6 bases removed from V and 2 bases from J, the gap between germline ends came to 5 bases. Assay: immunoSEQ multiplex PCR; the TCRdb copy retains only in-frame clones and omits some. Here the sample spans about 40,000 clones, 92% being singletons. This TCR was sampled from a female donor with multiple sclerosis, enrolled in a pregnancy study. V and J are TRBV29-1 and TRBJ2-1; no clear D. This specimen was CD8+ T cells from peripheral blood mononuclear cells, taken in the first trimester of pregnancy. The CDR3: CSVATYNEQFF. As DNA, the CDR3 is TGCAGCGTGGCCACCTACAATGAGCAGTTCTTC.